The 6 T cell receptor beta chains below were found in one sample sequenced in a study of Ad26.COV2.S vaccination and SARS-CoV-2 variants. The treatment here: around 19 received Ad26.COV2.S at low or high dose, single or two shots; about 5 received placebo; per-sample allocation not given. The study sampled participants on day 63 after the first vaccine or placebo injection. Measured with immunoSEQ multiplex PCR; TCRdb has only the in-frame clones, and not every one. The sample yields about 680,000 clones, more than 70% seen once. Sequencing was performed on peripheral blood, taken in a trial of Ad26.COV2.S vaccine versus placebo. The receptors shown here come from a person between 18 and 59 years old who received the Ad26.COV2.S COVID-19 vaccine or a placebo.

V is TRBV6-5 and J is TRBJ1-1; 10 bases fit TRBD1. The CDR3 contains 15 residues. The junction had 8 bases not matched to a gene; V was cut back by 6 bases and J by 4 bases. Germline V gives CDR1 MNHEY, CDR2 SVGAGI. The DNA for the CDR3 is TGTGCCAGCAGGGGGACAGGGGCTGGGTTCACTGAAGCTTTCTTT. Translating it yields CASRGTGAGFTEAFF.

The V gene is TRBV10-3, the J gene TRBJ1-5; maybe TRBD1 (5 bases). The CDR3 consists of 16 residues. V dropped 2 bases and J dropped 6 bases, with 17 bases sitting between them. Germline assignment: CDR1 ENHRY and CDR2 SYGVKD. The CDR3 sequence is CAISEVGHPAGQPQHF. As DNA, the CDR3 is TGTGCCATCAGTGAGGTCGGACACCCAGCAGGTCAGCCCCAGCATTTT.

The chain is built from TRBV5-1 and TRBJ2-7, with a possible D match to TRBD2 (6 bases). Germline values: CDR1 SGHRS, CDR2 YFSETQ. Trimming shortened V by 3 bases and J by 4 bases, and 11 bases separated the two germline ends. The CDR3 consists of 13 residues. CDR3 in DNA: TGCGCCAGCAGCTGGGACTGGGCATACGAGCAGTACTTC. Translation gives CASSWDWAYEQYF.

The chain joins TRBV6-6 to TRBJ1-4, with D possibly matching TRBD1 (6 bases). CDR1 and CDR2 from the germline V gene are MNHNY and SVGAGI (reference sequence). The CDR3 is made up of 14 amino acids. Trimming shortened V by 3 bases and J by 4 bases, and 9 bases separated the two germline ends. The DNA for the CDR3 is TGTGCCAGCAGTTATGGACAGTTTAATGAAAAACTGTTTTTT. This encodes CASSYGQFNEKLFF.

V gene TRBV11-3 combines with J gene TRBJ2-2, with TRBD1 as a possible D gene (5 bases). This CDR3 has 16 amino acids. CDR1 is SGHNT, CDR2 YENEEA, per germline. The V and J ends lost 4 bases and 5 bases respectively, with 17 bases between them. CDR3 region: CASSWGRGFRTGELFF. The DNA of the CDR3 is TGTGCCAGCAGCTGGGGAAGGGGATTTCGTACCGGGGAGCTGTTTTTT.

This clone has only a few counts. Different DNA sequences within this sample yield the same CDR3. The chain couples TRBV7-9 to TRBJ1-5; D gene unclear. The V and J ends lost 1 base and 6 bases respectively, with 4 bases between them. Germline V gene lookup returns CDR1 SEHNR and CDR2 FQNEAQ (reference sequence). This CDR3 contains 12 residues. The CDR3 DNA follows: TGTGCCAGCAGCTTAGTGGGTCAGCCCCAGCATTTT. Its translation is CASSLVGQPQHF. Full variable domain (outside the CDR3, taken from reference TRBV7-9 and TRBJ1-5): DTGVSQNPRHKITKRGQNVTFRCDPISEHNRLYWYRQTLGQGPEFLTYFQNEAQLEKSRLLSDRFSAERPKGSFSTLEIQRTEQGDSAMYLCASSLVGQPQHFGDGTRLSIL.